The 2 T cell receptor beta chains given below trace back to one sample, sequenced in a study of identical twins. TCRdb recomputed calls from the 5' RACE reads with MiXCR, one row per CDR3 protein. Of 200,000 to 250,000 distinct CDR3 sequences listed, around 6.5% are singletons. Separately, the same data were catalogued under a study of T cells expressing NK-cell markers.

Material for sequencing was CD8+ T cells sorted from blood. Source of these receptors: a woman aged 18-29 years in good health.

The chain uses TRBV6-1 and TRBJ2-2; 16 bases align to TRBD2. This CDR3 has 17 amino acids. CDR1 is MNHNS and CDR2 is SASEGT in the germline V gene. J gave up 4 bases and V 6 bases, and 5 bases lay outside the gene matches. As DNA, the CDR3 is TGTGCCAGCAGGTTGGGACTAGCGGGGGGGCGCACCGGGGAGCTGTTTTTT. Translated: CASRLGLAGGRTGELFF.

In nucleotides, the CDR3 is TGTGCCAGCAGCCCTCCCGGACTCACAGATACGCAGTATTTT. Residues: CASSPPGLTDTQYF. The gene calls are TRBV11-3 and TRBJ2-3; D possibly corresponds to TRBD2 (5 bases). The CDR3 has 14 residues. Trimming took off 5 bases at V and 2 bases at J, with 11 bases between the two ends. Germline values: CDR1 SGHNT, CDR2 YENEEA.